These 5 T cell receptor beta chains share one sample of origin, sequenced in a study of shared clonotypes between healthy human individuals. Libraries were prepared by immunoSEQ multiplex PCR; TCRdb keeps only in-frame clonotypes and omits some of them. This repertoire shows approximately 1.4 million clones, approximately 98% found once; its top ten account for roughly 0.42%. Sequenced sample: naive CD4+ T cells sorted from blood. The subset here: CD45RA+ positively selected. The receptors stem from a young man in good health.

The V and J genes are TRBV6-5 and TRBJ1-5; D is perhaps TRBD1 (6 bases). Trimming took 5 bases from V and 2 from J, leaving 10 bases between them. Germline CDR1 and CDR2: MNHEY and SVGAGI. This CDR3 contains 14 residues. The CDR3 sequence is CASSPYRGNQPQHF. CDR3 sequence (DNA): TGTGCCAGCAGTCCGTACAGGGGCAATCAGCCCCAGCATTTT.

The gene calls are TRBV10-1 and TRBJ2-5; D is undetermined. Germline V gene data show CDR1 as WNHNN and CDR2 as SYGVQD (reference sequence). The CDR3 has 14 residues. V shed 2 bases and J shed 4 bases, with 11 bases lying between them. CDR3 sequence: CASSEKEPGETQYF. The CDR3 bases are TGCGCCAGCAGTGAGAAGGAGCCGGGAGAGACCCAGTACTTC.

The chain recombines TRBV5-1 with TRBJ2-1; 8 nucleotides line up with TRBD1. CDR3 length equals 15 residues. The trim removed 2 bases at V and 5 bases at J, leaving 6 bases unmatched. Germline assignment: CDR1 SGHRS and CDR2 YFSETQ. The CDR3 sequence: CASSFLGQGDNEQFF. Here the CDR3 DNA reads TGCGCCAGCAGCTTCTTAGGACAGGGCGACAATGAGCAGTTCTTC.

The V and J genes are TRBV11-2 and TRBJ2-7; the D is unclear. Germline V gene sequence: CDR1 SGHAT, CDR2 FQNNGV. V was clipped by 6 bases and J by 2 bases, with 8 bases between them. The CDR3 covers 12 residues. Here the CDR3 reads CASSYSPYEQYF. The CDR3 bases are TGTGCCAGCAGTTATTCCCCCTACGAGCAGTACTTC.

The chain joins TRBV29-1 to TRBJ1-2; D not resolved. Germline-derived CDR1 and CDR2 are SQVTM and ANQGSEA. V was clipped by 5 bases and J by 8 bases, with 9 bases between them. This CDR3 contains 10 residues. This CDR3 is CSVLQSGYTF. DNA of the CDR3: TGCAGCGTTTTACAGTCGGGCTACACCTTC.